This passage covers 12 T cell receptor beta chains from one sample sequenced in a study of T cells after somatic rescue of genetic block. Sequencing used immunoSEQ multiplex PCR; TCRdb keeps in-frame clones, though not all of them. This sample has fewer than 150,000 clones; about 90% occur once, and the top ten carry about 1.5%. The sequenced sample was peripheral blood mononuclear cells (PBMCs). Receptors were obtained from a young woman.

V is TRBV6-1 and J is TRBJ1-1; the D gene is possibly TRBD1 (6 bases). The ends were cut back, 3 bases at V and 4 bases at J, with 12 bases in the middle. The germline gives CDR1 MNHNS, CDR2 SASEGT. CDR3 length: 14 amino acids. The CDR3 is CASSDTGLFTEAFF. The CDR3 DNA reads as TGTGCCAGCAGTGATACAGGGCTGTTCACTGAAGCTTTCTTT.

J is TRBJ1-2 and V is TRBV28; D remains unclear. Germline V CDR1 and CDR2: MDHEN, SYDVKM. The CDR3 runs to 13 residues. V dropped 6 bases and J dropped 2 bases, with 10 bases sitting between them. The CDR3 DNA sequence: TGTGCCAGCAGCCCCTGGGCGAACTATGGCTACACCTTC. As protein: CASSPWANYGYTF.

This chain links TRBV11-2 with TRBJ2-5; D possibly corresponds to TRBD2 (5 bases). The CDR3 runs 14 residues. CDR1 SGHAT and CDR2 FQNNGV come from the germline V gene. The V end lost 3 bases, the J end lost 5 bases, and 13 bases lay between the germline ends. Here the CDR3 reads CASSFRTLRETQYF. The CDR3 DNA follows: TGTGCCAGCAGCTTCCGGACTTTAAGGGAGACCCAGTACTTC.

The V and J genes are TRBV19 and TRBJ1-5; D is unclear. This CDR3 comprises 15 residues. V lost 3 bases and J lost 0, with 9 bases in between. Germline CDR1 LNHDA, CDR2 SQIVND (reference sequence). DNA for the CDR3: TGTGCCAGTAGTATCCGGGGAGGTAGCAATCAGCCCCAGCATTTT. It translates to CASSIRGGSNQPQHF.

For the CDR3, the DNA is TGTGCCAGCAGTTACAGGGGACAGGCGTCCAATGAGCAGTTCTTC. This gives the protein CASSYRGQASNEQFF. The gene calls are TRBV6-6 and TRBJ2-1; 8 bases fit TRBD1. The CDR3 runs 15 residues. The trim removed 2 bases at V and 6 bases at J, leaving 6 bases unmatched. Germline V lookup: CDR1 MNHNY, CDR2 SVGAGI (reference sequence).

The rearrangement joins TRBV29-1 to TRBJ1-1; D gene uncertain. The germline gives CDR1 SQVTM, CDR2 ANQGSEA. V lost 7 bases and J lost 1, with 13 bases in between. The CDR3 length is 13 residues. The CDR3 is CSATEGRNTEAFF. The CDR3 DNA is TGCAGCGCCACCGAAGGGAGGAACACTGAAGCTTTCTTT.

The rearrangement uses TRBV20-1 and TRBJ2-7, with D maybe TRBD1 (5 bases). The CDR3 is 11 residues long. Trimming took 3 bases from V and 10 from J, leaving 13 bases between them. Germline values: CDR1 DFQATT, CDR2 SNEGSKA (reference sequence). The chain's CDR3 is CSARRQWLQYF. In DNA, the CDR3 is TGCAGTGCTAGGAGACAGTGGCTACAGTACTTC.

There are a few counts of this clone. This chain connects TRBV19 to TRBJ1-5; no definite D call. CDR3 length: 12 amino acids. CDR1 and CDR2 (germline): LNHDA, SQIVND (reference sequence). The germline V and J ends were trimmed by 8 bases and 6 bases, with 11 bases remaining between them. Here the CDR3 reads CASASGTQPQHF. The CDR3 DNA is TGTGCCAGTGCGTCGGGAACTCAGCCCCAGCATTTT.

As DNA, the CDR3 is TGTGCTAGTGGTCGGAACTCTGCAGGACAAAGTCGGGCCAACGTCCTGACTTTC. Its translation: CASGRNSAGQSRANVLTF. The rearrangement joins TRBV12-5 to TRBJ2-6; D is possibly TRBD1 (5 bases). Germline assignment: CDR1 LGHNT and CDR2 FRNRAP. The CDR3 length is 18 residues. Trimming left V 5 bases short and J 5 bases short, with 22 bases between.

The chain is built from TRBV29-1 and TRBJ1-1; D not resolved. V was shortened by 7 bases and J by 1 base, with 7 bases between the two germline ends. The CDR3 contains 11 residues. Germline assignment: CDR1 SQVTM and CDR2 ANQGSEA. CDR3 in DNA: TGCAGCGCGTGGGGGAACACTGAAGCTTTCTTT. Residues: CSAWGNTEAFF.

V gene TRBV19 combines with J gene TRBJ1-2; 9 bases fit TRBD1. This CDR3 spans 15 amino acids. Trimming took 5 bases from V and 8 from J; bases not matched to a gene: 12. CDR1 is LNHDA and CDR2 is SQIVND in the germline V gene (reference sequence). Here the CDR3 DNA reads TGTGCCAGTAGTTTCGGACAGGGGCCGGGGAACGGCTACACCTTC. The encoded protein is CASSFGQGPGNGYTF.

This chain uses TRBV7-9 with TRBJ2-3, with 10 positions matching TRBD2. V dropped 1 base and J dropped 7; count of bases not matched to a gene: 5. This CDR3 region has 15 residues. Germline CDR1 SEHNR, CDR2 FQNEAQ (reference sequence). This CDR3 reads CASSLDSGGPYTQYF. DNA for the CDR3: TGTGCCAGCAGCTTAGATAGCGGGGGGCCGTATACGCAGTATTTT. The complete variable domain, with remaining parts taken from reference TRBV7-9 and TRBJ2-3, reads DTGVSQNPRHKITKRGQNVTFRCDPISEHNRLYWYRQTLGQGPEFLTYFQNEAQLEKSRLLSDRFSAERPKGSFSTLEIQRTEQGDSAMYLCASSLDSGGPYTQYFGPGTRLTVL.